This T cell receptor (beta chain) comes out of a study of regulatory T cells in long-lasting Graves disease. Findings and caveats of the study: Patients with persistent disease showed a bias toward TRBV28, TRBJ1-2 and TRBJ2-5. Shared public clonotypes totalled about 2,700 in persistent patients, compared with over 800 in new patients.

CDR1 DFQATT and CDR2 SNEGSKA come from the germline V gene (reference sequence). The V end was cut by 3 bases, the J end by 7 bases, with 15 bases between. This CDR3 region has 13 residues. The table lists this clonotype with many counts. Its specificity is unknown. Documented time point: newly diagnosed GD, antithyroid drugs for less than 3 months. From PBMCs, RNA was extracted and then used to make the TCR library. Library construction for TCR beta used iRepertoire HTBI primers and Arm-PCR of CDR3 regions. TCRdb reprocessed the multiplex PCR reads with MiXCR, giving one entry per CDR3 protein. The sample includes some 460,000 distinct CDR3 sequences, around 15% seen only once; the top ten take 10% to 15%. These data also formed part of another study, on T cells in Graves' hyperthyroidism and ophthalmopathy. That work adds: If no ophthalmopathy progression occurred within 18 months, Graves' hyperthyroidism was stable. HTBI primers were used for first-round RT-PCR of the TCR CDR3.

The rearrangement links TRBV20-1 to TRBJ1-1, with unresolved D. The receptor comes from a man aged 40-49 years with Graves disease. The material was peripheral blood mononuclear cells (PBMCs), obtained at new diagnosis, from a patient treated with antithyroid drugs. This CDR3 is CSARSSQPREAFF. The CDR3 DNA follows: TGCAGTGCTAGGTCCTCACAGCCTCGTGAAGCTTTCTTT.